These 5 T cell receptor beta chains were sequenced from one sample in a study of blood T cell repertoires in COVID-19. Libraries were prepared by immunoSEQ multiplex PCR; TCRdb keeps only in-frame clonotypes and omits some of them. This repertoire shows roughly 64,000 clones, roughly 78% found once; its top ten account for 14%. The sample consisted of peripheral blood. These receptors were taken from a man aged 55 to 69 with COVID-19, enrolled during active disease.

The chain recombines TRBV5-1 with TRBJ2-3; D is uncertain. The CDR3 length is 13 residues. V was pared by 2 bases and J by 5 bases, with 9 bases between. Germline V CDR1 and CDR2: SGHRS, YFSETQ. CDR3 sequence: CASSFEPVDTQYF. CDR3 nucleotides: TGCGCCAGCAGCTTTGAACCAGTAGATACGCAGTATTTT. Drawing the rest from reference TRBV5-1 and TRBJ2-3, the complete variable domain is KAGVTQTPRYLIKTRGQQVTLSCSPISGHRSVSWYQQTPGQGLQFLFEYFSETQRNKGNFPGRFSGRQFSNSRSEMNVSTLELGDSALYLCASSFEPVDTQYFGPGTRLTVL.

The chain employs TRBV5-6 and TRBJ2-1; D unclear. Per the germline V gene, CDR1 is SGHDT and CDR2 is YYEEEE. V was cut by 4 bases and J by 0 bases, with 17 bases left in between. This CDR3 has 17 residues. CDR3 amino acids: CASSTTLRVSSYNEQFF. CDR3 coding DNA: TGTGCCAGCAGCACCACTCTCCGGGTCAGCTCCTACAATGAGCAGTTCTTC.

This chain links TRBV27 with TRBJ2-3, with 16 bases fitting TRBD2. Germline loops: CDR1 MNHEY, CDR2 SMNVEV (reference sequence). Unmatched junction bases numbered 10, after V lost 7 bases and J lost 6 bases. CDR3 size: 17 residues. CDR3 sequence reads: CASNPGLAGGPGDTQYF. The CDR3 nucleotides read TGTGCCAGCAACCCGGGACTAGCGGGGGGGCCGGGGGATACGCAGTATTTT.

The chain recombines TRBV11-3 with TRBJ2-1; 9 bases match TRBD2. The germline V gene has CDR1 SGHNT and CDR2 YENEEA. V was clipped by 0 bases and J by 3 bases; unmatched bases: 3. This CDR3 spans 16 amino acids. The CDR3, as DNA: TGTGCCAGCAGCTTAGAAGGGACTAGCATCTACAATGAGCAGTTCTTC. Translating it yields CASSLEGTSIYNEQFF.

The V call is TRBV7-2, the J call TRBJ2-1, with 8 bases lining up with TRBD1. CDR1 and CDR2 (germline): SGHTA, FQGNSA. The CDR3 runs 13 residues. The ends lost 5 bases at V and 15 bases at J; junction bases unmatched: 12. The CDR3 nucleotides read TGTGCCAGCAGCCCGCGGGACAGGCTCCCCTTGTTCTTC. It yields the protein CASSPRDRLPLFF.